These 9 T cell receptor beta chains share one sample of origin, sequenced in a study of identical twins. TCRdb analysed the 5' RACE reads with MiXCR anew, one entry per CDR3 protein. This sample has around 650,000 distinct CDR3 sequences, with 7.1% found just once. This same sample was also part of a study on yellow fever vaccine responses in identical twins.

The sequenced sample consisted of PBMCs. Receptors were obtained from a woman aged 18-29 years in good health.

This clonotype was counted a few times. The chain combines TRBV6-5 with TRBJ1-1; 8 positions agree with TRBD1. Looked up from germline, CDR1 is MNHEY and CDR2 is SVGAGI. The V gene end was trimmed by 2 bases and the J gene end by 3 bases; junction bases not matched to a gene: 2. This CDR3 contains 14 residues. The DNA of the CDR3 is TGTGCCAGCAGTTACGGACAGGGTGACACTGAAGCTTTCTTT. It is translated as CASSYGQGDTEAFF.

This chain uses TRBV7-3 with TRBJ2-3; possible D gene TRBD1, 5 bases. Trimming stripped 3 bases from V and 11 bases from J, with 15 bases between. This CDR3 is 13 amino acids long. Germline-derived CDR1 and CDR2 are SGHTA and FQGTGA. The CDR3 loop is CASSLNPREGQYF. As DNA, the CDR3 is TGTGCCAGCAGCTTGAACCCCAGGGAAGGGCAGTATTTT. Using reference TRBV7-3 and TRBJ2-3 for the parts outside the CDR3, the full variable domain is GAGVSQTPSNKVTEKGKYVELRCDPISGHTALYWYRQSLGQGPEFLIYFQGTGAADDSGLPNDRFFAVRPEGSVSTLKIQRTERGDSAVYLCASSLNPREGQYFGPGTRLTVL.

At least ten counts were recorded for this clonotype. This chain joins TRBV12-3 or TRBV12-4 and TRBJ1-1, with D tentatively TRBD1 (5 bases). The CDR3 consists of 13 residues. Deletions cut 5 bases from V and 6 bases from J, with 13 bases between. The CDR3 coding sequence is TGTGCCAGCAGTCCGGGGGGAGGGGCTGAAGCTTTCTTT. Translating gives CASSPGGGAEAFF.

This clonotype was seen a few times. This sequence joins TRBV12-3 or TRBV12-4 and TRBJ2-5; D perhaps matches TRBD1 (7 bases). CDR3 size: 14 residues. The V gene lost 7 bases and the J gene lost 1 base, with 13 bases spanning the gap. CDR3: CASKHRGGQETQYF. DNA for the CDR3: TGTGCCAGCAAGCACAGGGGAGGCCAAGAGACCCAGTACTTC.

The genes are TRBV5-1 and TRBJ2-5, with D tentatively TRBD1 (5 bases). The CDR3 contains 16 residues. Trimming took off 0 bases at V and 5 bases at J, with 17 bases between the two ends. The germline CDR1 and CDR2 sequences are SGHRS and YFSETQ. CDR3: CASSLEGLPAVETQYF. As DNA, the CDR3 is TGCGCCAGCAGCTTGGAGGGGTTACCTGCCGTGGAGACCCAGTACTTC.

The genes are TRBV3-1 and TRBJ2-7, with D possibly being TRBD1 or TRBD2 (5 bases each). V lost 3 bases to trimming and J lost 7 bases, with 13 bases between them. Germline loops: CDR1 LGHDT, CDR2 YNNKEL (reference sequence). This CDR3 spans 13 amino acids. CDR3: CASSQAGSGEQYV. The CDR3 DNA reads as TGTGCCAGCAGCCAGGCAGGGTCGGGGGAGCAGTACGTC.

This rearrangement joins TRBV11-2 to TRBJ1-2, with D possibly matching TRBD1 (6 bases). The germline V and J ends were trimmed by 6 bases and 7 bases, with 18 bases remaining between them. Germline CDR1 SGHAT, CDR2 FQNNGV. CDR3 length equals 14 residues. CDR3 loop: CASSLFKGGTGYTF. As DNA, the CDR3 is TGTGCCAGCAGTCTTTTTAAGGGGGGCACTGGCTACACCTTC.

This clonotype was seen only a few times. The chain employs TRBV7-2 and TRBJ2-1, with TRBD2 as a possible D gene (7 bases). The length of the CDR3 is 15 residues. Trimming removed 5 bases at V and 5 bases at J, with 16 bases between. Looked up from germline, CDR1 is SGHTA and CDR2 is FQGNSA. The CDR3 bases are TGTGCCAGCAGCACACAGGGAGGGATGAACAATGAGCAGTTCTTC. Encoded protein: CASSTQGGMNNEQFF.

This clonotype was found a few times. J is TRBJ2-7 and V is TRBV24-1, with D tentatively TRBD1 (5 bases). There are 12 residues in the CDR3. Germline V gene data show CDR1 as KGHDR and CDR2 as SFDVKD. Trimming shortened V by 4 bases and J by 7 bases, and 10 bases separated the two germline ends. CDR3 bases: TGTGCCACCAGTGACCGGAACAGGGAGCAGTACTTC. This translates into CATSDRNREQYF.